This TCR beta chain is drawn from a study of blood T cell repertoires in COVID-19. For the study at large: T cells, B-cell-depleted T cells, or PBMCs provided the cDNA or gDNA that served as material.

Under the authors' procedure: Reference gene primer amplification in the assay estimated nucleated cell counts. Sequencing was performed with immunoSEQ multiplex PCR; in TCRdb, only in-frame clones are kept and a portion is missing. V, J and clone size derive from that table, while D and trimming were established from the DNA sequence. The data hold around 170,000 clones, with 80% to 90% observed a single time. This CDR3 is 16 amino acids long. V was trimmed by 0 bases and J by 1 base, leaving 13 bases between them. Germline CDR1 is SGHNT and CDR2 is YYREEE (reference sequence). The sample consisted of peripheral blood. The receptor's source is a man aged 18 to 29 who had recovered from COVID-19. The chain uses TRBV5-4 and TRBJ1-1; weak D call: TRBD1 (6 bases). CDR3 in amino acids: CASSLARGGANTEAFF. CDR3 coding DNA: TGTGCCAGCAGCTTGGCCCGGGGGGGCGCGAACACTGAAGCTTTCTTT.